These T cell receptor beta chains were read from a single sample in a study of T-cell reconstitution after alpha-beta-depleted transplantation in children. Each CDR3 protein gets one entry after TCRdb re-called the PCR reads with MiXCR. The sample shows fewer than 400,000 distinct CDR3 sequences, approximately 23% of them seen only once. The sample here was PBMCs, mostly from graft donor cells, taken 180 days after TCRalphabeta/CD19-depleted stem cell transplant. The receptor set was obtained from a male patient under 18 who had a stem cell transplant for acute lymphoblastic leukemia, so the T cells may come from the graft donor. CDR3s include the opening cysteine and the closing phenylalanine or tryptophan. The D gene is left open where the match is weak. Size is stated for part of the rows, as once, few or many counts, or as a class when the clone is expanded.

d_call,j_call,clone_size,v_call,cdr3_nt,cdr3_aa
TRBD1,TRBJ2-1,-,TRBV7-9,TGTGCCAGCAGCCGTCGACAGGGCCTTCTTTTCAACAATGAGCAGTTCTTC,CASSRRQGLLFNNEQFF
TRBD1,TRBJ1-2,-,TRBV20-1,TGCAGTGCTAGACGGACAGGGGGCTTGAACTATGGCTACACCTTC,CSARRTGGLNYGYTF
-,TRBJ2-6,few,TRBV2,TGTGCCAGCGGTTGGGGAGGAGGGAAGTTCTCTGGGGCCAACGTCCTGACTTTC,CASGWGGGKFSGANVLTF
-,TRBJ2-2,-,TRBV10-3,TGTGCCATCAGGAGGGCAGGGGATGGCTTTATCGGGACCGGGGAGCTGTTTTTT,CAIRRAGDGFIGTGELFF
TRBD2,TRBJ2-3,-,TRBV4-1,TGCGCCAGCAGCCAACTCTACAGGGCGGGGGGAGATACGCAGTATTTT,CASSQLYRAGGDTQYF
-,TRBJ2-6,-,TRBV25-1,TGTGCCAGCACCGCCTATATTGGTGTCGGCTCTGGGGCCAACGTCCTGACTTTC,CASTAYIGVGSGANVLTF
-,TRBJ2-4,few,TRBV20-1,TGCAGTGCTAGAGATCCCAGAGCCAAAAACATTCAGTACTTC,CSARDPRAKNIQYF
TRBD1,TRBJ2-7,-,TRBV7-9,TGTGCCAGCAGGTCCCTTGGGACAGGGGGCCTGGGTGAGCAGTACTTC,CASRSLGTGGLGEQYF
TRBD2,TRBJ2-6,few,TRBV29-1,TGCAGCGTTGAAACTAGCGGGAGGGGCTCTGGGGCCAACGTCCTGACTTTC,CSVETSGRGSGANVLTF
TRBD2,TRBJ2-5,-,TRBV3-1,TGTGCCAGCAGCCAATCGGGACTAGCGGGAAGGCAAGAGACCCAGTACTTC,CASSQSGLAGRQETQYF
-,TRBJ2-7,-,TRBV7-6,TGTGCCAGCAGCGCACGCGGATACTCCTACGAGCAGTACTTC,CASSARGYSYEQYF
-,TRBJ2-1,-,TRBV6-1,TGTGCCAGCAGCCGAGGCTCTTACAATGAGCAGTTCTTC,CASSRGSYNEQFF
TRBD2,TRBJ2-1,-,TRBV2,TGTGCCAGCAGTGAATCCCGACTAGCGGGAGGGCCGTGGGAGCAGTTCTTC,CASSESRLAGGPWEQFF
-,TRBJ2-3,few,TRBV29-1,TGCAGCCTTGATGACAGCTCTAGCACAGATACGCAGTATTTT,CSLDDSSSTDTQYF
TRBD2,TRBJ2-7,-,TRBV27,TGTGCCAGCAGTTTATCGCTAGCGGTTCTCTCCTACGAGCAGTACTTC,CASSLSLAVLSYEQYF
-,TRBJ1-1,few,TRBV27,TGTGCCAGCACGCGGTGGGGGGGGAACACTGAAGCTTTCTTT,CASTRWGGNTEAFF
TRBD2,TRBJ2-5,few,TRBV4-1,TGCGCCAGCAGCCAAGATAGAGTCTCTAGCGGGATCCAAGAGACCCAGTACTTC,CASSQDRVSSGIQETQYF
-,TRBJ2-2,-,TRBV3-1,TGTGCCAGCAGCCAAGTAGGGACCACGAACACCGGGGAGCTGTTTTTT,CASSQVGTTNTGELFF
TRBD2,TRBJ2-1,few,TRBV7-3,TGTGCCAGCAGCTTAAAGCGGGGGACCTACAATGAGCAGTTCTTC,CASSLKRGTYNEQFF
TRBD1,TRBJ2-1,few,TRBV7-9,TGTGCCAGCAGCTTAGGAACAGGGGATAACAATGAGCAGTTCTTC,CASSLGTGDNNEQFF
-,TRBJ2-7,-,TRBV15,TGTGCCACCAGCAGAGTGGGTTTAACAGGTAACCTCTACGAGCAGTACTTC,CATSRVGLTGNLYEQYF
-,TRBJ1-2,few,TRBV10-3,TGTGCCATCAGTGAGGAACGGCTCTATGGCTACACCTTC,CAISEERLYGYTF
TRBD1,TRBJ2-5,few,TRBV5-1,TGCGCCAGCAGCTTTAGGGGCAGGGGGCGAGGTGAGACCCAGTACTTC,CASSFRGRGRGETQYF
TRBD2,TRBJ2-1,few,TRBV29-1,TGCAGCGTTGGGGGACTAGCGGGAGACGAGCAGTTCTTC,CSVGGLAGDEQFF
-,TRBJ2-2,once,TRBV9,TGTGCCAGCAGCGTAGATCCCAGTAACACCGGGGAGCTGTTTTTT,CASSVDPSNTGELFF
-,TRBJ1-5,-,TRBV7-6,TGTGCCAGCAGCCCGGACCGGGACAAAAGGTTCCACATTAACCAGCCCCAGCATTTT,CASSPDRDKRFHINQPQHF
TRBD1,TRBJ2-7,few,TRBV9,TGTGCCAGCAGCGCCCAGTCCACAGGGGGCGCATATTACGAGCAGTACTTC,CASSAQSTGGAYYEQYF
-,TRBJ2-6,-,TRBV24-1,TGTGCCACCAGTGAGCAAAAAGTTAGAGTAGACTCTGGGGCCAACGTCCTGACTTTC,CATSEQKVRVDSGANVLTF
TRBD1,TRBJ1-5,-,TRBV4-1,TGCGCCAGCAGCCAAGATACCTCTTGGACAGGGAATAGTAATCAGCCCCAGCATTTT,CASSQDTSWTGNSNQPQHF
-,TRBJ2-5,-,TRBV29-1,TGCAGCGTTGAAAGGGGATGGCGGTCGGGTCAAGAGACCCAGTACTTC,CSVERGWRSGQETQYF
TRBD2,TRBJ2-7,few,TRBV5-1,TGCGCCAGCAGCACGGCAGCGGGGGGGACCTACGAGCAGTACTTC,CASSTAAGGTYEQYF
-,TRBJ1-2,-,TRBV5-1,TGCGCCAGCAGCTTGGATACTTATGGCTACATCTTC,CASSLDTYGYIF
-,TRBJ2-7,-,TRBV19,TGTGCCAGTAGTATTAACCCGCTAAAGCCCTCCTACGAGCAGTACTTC,CASSINPLKPSYEQYF
TRBD1,TRBJ2-3,-,TRBV10-2,TGCGCCAGCACCATCCCACAGGGGAAGTTCACAGATACGCAGTATTTT,CASTIPQGKFTDTQYF
TRBD1,TRBJ1-2,-,TRBV29-1,TGCAGCGTTGCCGGGACAGGGGGCGACTATGGCTACACCTTC,CSVAGTGGDYGYTF
-,TRBJ2-5,-,TRBV14,TGTGCCAGCAGCCAAACACAGGGACCCCTCGGGACCCAGTACTTC,CASSQTQGPLGTQYF
-,TRBJ2-3,few,TRBV3-1,TGTGCCAGCAGCCAAGATGTAGGCACAGATACGCAGTATTTT,CASSQDVGTDTQYF
-,TRBJ1-2,-,TRBV24-1,TGTGCCACCAGTGAAGCTACTCTGAGGGGCTACACCTTC,CATSEATLRGYTF
-,TRBJ2-1,many,TRBV20-1,TGCAGTGCTAGAGATGGGGGGTCCTACAATGAGCAGTTCTTC,CSARDGGSYNEQFF
-,TRBJ1-2,many,TRBV10-3,TGTGCCATCAGTGGCAAAGGGGAAGGCTACACCTTC,CAISGKGEGYTF
TRBD2,TRBJ2-7,few,TRBV20-1,TGCAGTGCTAGGGGACTAGCGGGAGAAGTGAACCGCTACGAGCAGTACTTC,CSARGLAGEVNRYEQYF
TRBD2,TRBJ2-1,-,TRBV29-1,TGCAGCGCCGGGACTAGTCGGCAGTTCTTC,CSAGTSRQFF
-,TRBJ2-5,-,TRBV13,TGTGCCAGCAGCCGCTACAGGGGACTCCAAGAGACCCAGTACTTC,CASSRYRGLQETQYF
-,TRBJ1-1,-,TRBV5-4,TGTGCCAGCAGCGGGTTGTGGGCCGGGACGACTGAAGCTTTCTTT,CASSGLWAGTTEAFF
-,TRBJ2-1,-,TRBV14,TGTGCCAGCAGCCAAGTTCGGATTTATCCTTACAATGAGCAGTTCTTC,CASSQVRIYPYNEQFF
TRBD1,TRBJ1-1,few,TRBV4-2,TGTGCCAGCAGCCGATACCCGGGACAGGGGATTGAAGCTTTCTTT,CASSRYPGQGIEAFF
-,TRBJ2-7,few,TRBV12-3/TRBV12-4,TGTGCCAGCAGTAAAAATACAGTATCCTACGAGCAGTACTTC,CASSKNTVSYEQYF
-,TRBJ1-6,many,TRBV7-8,TGTGCCAGCAGCTTAGGTGACAGAGGCGTACCCCTCCACTTT,CASSLGDRGVPLHF
-,TRBJ1-4,-,TRBV4-1,TGCGCCAGCAGCCAAGACCGACAGGCAACTAATGAAAAACTGTTTTTT,CASSQDRQATNEKLFF
-,TRBJ1-1,few,TRBV5-5,TGTGCCAGCAGCTTGTCGGGGGTTATAGGGACTGAAGCTTTCTTT,CASSLSGVIGTEAFF
-,TRBJ2-1,-,TRBV9,TGTGCCAGCAGCGTAGCAGGGGGAGGGTACAATGAGCAGTTCTTC,CASSVAGGGYNEQFF
-,TRBJ2-5,few,TRBV20-1,TGCAGTGCTAGAGAACTCCAAGAGACCCAGTACTTC,CSARELQETQYF
-,TRBJ1-2,few,TRBV30,TGTGCCTGGAGGGGGAGCGTTTATGGCTACACCTTC,CAWRGSVYGYTF
-,TRBJ2-3,-,TRBV7-9,TGTGCCAGCAGCTTAGGGCGGACGGATAGCACAGATACGCAGTATTTT,CASSLGRTDSTDTQYF
-,TRBJ2-5,few,TRBV7-3,TGTGCCAGCAGCTGGTCTAGGGAAGAGACCCAGTACTTC,CASSWSREETQYF
-,TRBJ2-4,-,TRBV9,TGTGCCAGCAGCGTTACGGTAGCCAAAAACATTCAGTACTTC,CASSVTVAKNIQYF
TRBD1,TRBJ1-5,-,TRBV12-3/TRBV12-4,TGTGCCAGCAGCCCGTTCCCCCTGACAGGGAGCATTCGCAATCAGCCCCAGCATTTT,CASSPFPLTGSIRNQPQHF
TRBD1,TRBJ2-1,-,TRBV12-3/TRBV12-4,TGTGCCAGCACCGAATCCCGGGACAGGGGGCATGAGCAGTTCTTC,CASTESRDRGHEQFF
TRBD1,TRBJ1-6,-,TRBV9,TGTGCCAGCAGCTTACAGGGGTTTGATTCACCCCTCCACTTT,CASSLQGFDSPLHF